This T cell receptor (beta chain) came from a study of shared clonotypes between healthy human individuals. CD45RA+ naive and CD45RA-negative memory subsets were separated from CD4+ cells. TCRdb's table, derived via immunoSEQ multiplex PCR, lists solely in-frame clones and lacks some. The profile shows approximately 1.1 million clones, around 78% of them singletons. The CDR3 extends over 15 amino acids. Germline assignment: CDR1 SGHDT and CDR2 YYEEEE. Trimming stripped 4 bases from V and 2 bases from J, with 13 bases between. Sequenced sample: memory CD4+ T cells from PBMCs. Indicated subset: CD45RA-negative fraction. The chain combines TRBV5-6 with TRBJ1-3, with unresolved D. The sequence was collected from a man aged 18 to 30 in good health. Some clones in this sample may be carry-over from other donors' samples. For the CDR3, the DNA is TGTGCCAGCAGCCCCCTCCAAGGAGCTGGAAACACCATATATTTT. Residues: CASSPLQGAGNTIYF.